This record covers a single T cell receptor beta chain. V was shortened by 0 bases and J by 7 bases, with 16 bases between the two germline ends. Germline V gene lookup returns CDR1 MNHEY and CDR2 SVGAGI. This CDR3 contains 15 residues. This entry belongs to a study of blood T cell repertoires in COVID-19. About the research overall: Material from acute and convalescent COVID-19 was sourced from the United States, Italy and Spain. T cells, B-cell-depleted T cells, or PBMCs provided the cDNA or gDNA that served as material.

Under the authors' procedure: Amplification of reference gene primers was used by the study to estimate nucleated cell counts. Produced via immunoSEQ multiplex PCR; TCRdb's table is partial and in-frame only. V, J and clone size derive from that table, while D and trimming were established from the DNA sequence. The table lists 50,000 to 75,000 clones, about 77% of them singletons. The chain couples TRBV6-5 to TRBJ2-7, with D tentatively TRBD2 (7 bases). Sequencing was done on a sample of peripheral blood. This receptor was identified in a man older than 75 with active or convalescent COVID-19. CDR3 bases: TGTGCCAGCAGTTACTCGGGGGGGGGCGCGGGTGAGCAGTACTTC. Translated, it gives CASSYSGGGAGEQYF.